The 5 T cell receptor beta chains below were found in one sample sequenced in a study of T cells in Graves' hyperthyroidism and ophthalmopathy. The source material, RNA transcripts, was used to amplify TCR beta CDR3 regions. First-round RT-PCR with HTBI primers amplified the TCR CDR3 region. TCRdb called the multiplex PCR reads again in MiXCR, with one record for every CDR3 protein. The repertoire holds nearly 600,000 distinct CDR3 sequences, with around 14% as singletons. The sample consisted of blood. The source is a woman under 40 with Graves' hyperthyroidism that later progressed to Graves' ophthalmopathy.

The rearrangement links TRBV18 to TRBJ2-1; TRBD2 matches at 7 bases. There are 17 residues in the CDR3. V gave up 0 bases and J gave up 2 bases; unmatched junction bases: 7. Germline lookup yields CDR1 KGHSH and CDR2 LQKENI. The CDR3 here is CASSPPIRGGPYNEQFF. In nucleotides, the CDR3 is TGTGCCAGCTCACCACCGATCCGGGGAGGGCCCTACAATGAGCAGTTCTTC.

Many counts were recorded for this clonotype. The chain combines TRBV20-1 with TRBJ2-2; weak D call: TRBD2 (6 bases). Between the trimmed V and J ends, which lost 3 bases and 3 bases, there was a span of 14 bases. Per the germline V gene, CDR1 is DFQATT and CDR2 is SNEGSKA (reference sequence). The CDR3 sequence is 15 residues long. The CDR3 DNA is TGCAGTGCTAGGGGTCCGGGAGAGGACACCGGGGAGCTGTTTTTT. Translating it yields CSARGPGEDTGELFF.

This clonotype appeared many times. This rearrangement joins TRBV12-3 or TRBV12-4 to TRBJ1-2, with 9 nucleotides matching TRBD1. CDR3 length: 17 residues. V gave up 3 bases and J gave up 2 bases; unmatched junction bases: 10. The CDR3 protein is CASSFSLSGTGNYGYTF. The CDR3 DNA follows: TGTGCCAGCAGTTTCAGCCTTTCCGGGACAGGGAACTATGGCTACACCTTC.

This clonotype came up many times. This chain joins TRBV30 and TRBJ2-3, with 13 bases matching TRBD2. The germline gives CDR1 GTSNPN, CDR2 SVGIG (reference sequence). The V gene end was trimmed by 0 bases and the J gene end by 6 bases; junction bases not matched to a gene: 9. CDR3 length equals 17 residues. The CDR3 sequence is CAWSVLRTSGRGDTQYF. The CDR3, as DNA: TGTGCCTGGAGTGTACTTCGGACTAGCGGGAGAGGGGATACGCAGTATTTT.

This clonotype was seen at least ten times. The chain combines TRBV7-2 with TRBJ2-5, with D unclear. The V gene's germline CDR1 is SGHTA and CDR2 FQGNSA. V lost 1 base and J lost 4, with 7 bases in between. The CDR3 has 13 amino acids. Here the CDR3 DNA reads TGTGCCAGCAGCTTAGGGAAGGGAGAGACCCAGTACTTC. Amino acids: CASSLGKGETQYF.